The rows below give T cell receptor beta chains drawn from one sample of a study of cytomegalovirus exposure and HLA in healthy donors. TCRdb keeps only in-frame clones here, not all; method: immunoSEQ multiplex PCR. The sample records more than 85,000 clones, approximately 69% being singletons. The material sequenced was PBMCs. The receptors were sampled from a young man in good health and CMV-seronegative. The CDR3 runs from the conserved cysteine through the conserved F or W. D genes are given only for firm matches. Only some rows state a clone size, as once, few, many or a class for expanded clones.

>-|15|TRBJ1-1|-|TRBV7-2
TGTGCCAGCAGCTTAGCTCTCGCCGGGTACACTGAAGCTTTCTTT
CASSLALAGYTEAFF
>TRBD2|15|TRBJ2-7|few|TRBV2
TGTGCCAGCCGTTCGGGACTAGCGGGCTCCTACGAGCAGTACTTC
CASRSGLAGSYEQYF
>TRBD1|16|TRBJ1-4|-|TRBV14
TGTGCCAGCAGCCGGACAGGGGGCGCGACTAATGAAAAACTGTTTTTT
CASSRTGGATNEKLFF
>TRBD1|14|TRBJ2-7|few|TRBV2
TGTGCCAGCAGCCCCCGGGACAGGGGTAACGAGCAGTACTTC
CASSPRDRGNEQYF
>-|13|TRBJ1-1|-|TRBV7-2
TGTGCCAGCAGCCTGCAGGGGAACACTGAAGCTTTCTTT
CASSLQGNTEAFF
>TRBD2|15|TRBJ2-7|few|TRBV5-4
TGTGCCAGCAGCACAGCTCCGCGGGAGGGCGACGAGCAGTACTTC
CASSTAPREGDEQYF
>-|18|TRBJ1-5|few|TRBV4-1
TGCGCCAGCAGCCAATTGATCGCAGGGATACATAGCAATCAGCCCCAGCATTTT
CASSQLIAGIHSNQPQHF
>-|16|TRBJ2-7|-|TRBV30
TGTGCCTGGAGTCGAGGTGGGGGCTTGGGGGCCTACGAGCAGTACTTC
CAWSRGGGLGAYEQYF
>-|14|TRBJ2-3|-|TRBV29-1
TGCAGCGTTGCAGTCCAGGGCAGCACAGATACGCAGTATTTT
CSVAVQGSTDTQYF
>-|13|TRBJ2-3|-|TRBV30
TGTGCCTGGACGAAGGACAGAACAGATACGCAGTATTTT
CAWTKDRTDTQYF
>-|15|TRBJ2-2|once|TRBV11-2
TGTGCCAGCAGCCGGCGGCAGGGGATACCCGGGGAGCTGTTTTTT
CASSRRQGIPGELFF
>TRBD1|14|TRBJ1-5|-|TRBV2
TGTGCCAGCAGTGATCGGCAGGGGGGTCAGCCCCAGCATTTT
CASSDRQGGQPQHF
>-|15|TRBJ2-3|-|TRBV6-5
TGTGCCAGCAGTTACCGGGGGATCGGGGCAGATACGCAGTATTTT
CASSYRGIGADTQYF
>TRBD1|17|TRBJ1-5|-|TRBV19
TGTGCCAGTAGCTACGCTCCGACAGGGTATAGCAATCAGCCCCAGCATTTT
CASSYAPTGYSNQPQHF
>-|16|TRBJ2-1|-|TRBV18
TGTGCCAGCTCACCAAATGCCGTCGGGATCTACAATGAGCAGTTCTTC
CASSPNAVGIYNEQFF
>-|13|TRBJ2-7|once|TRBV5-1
TGCGCCAGCAACCGAGGGGGAGTGGGGGAGCAGTACTTC
CASNRGGVGEQYF
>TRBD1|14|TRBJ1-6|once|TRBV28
TGTGCCAGCATTAAAGACAGGGGTAGATCACCCCTCCACTTT
CASIKDRGRSPLHF
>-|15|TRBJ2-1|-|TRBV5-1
TGCGCCAGCAGCCCGCGTGTCGGAGATTACAATGAGCAGTTCTTC
CASSPRVGDYNEQFF
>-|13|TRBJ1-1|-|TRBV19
TGTGCCAGTAGTATAGGGGCGAACACTGAAGCTTTCTTT
CASSIGANTEAFF
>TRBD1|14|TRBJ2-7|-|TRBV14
TGTGCCAGCAGGCCTCAGGGGGTAGGTCTCGAGCAGTACTTC
CASRPQGVGLEQYF
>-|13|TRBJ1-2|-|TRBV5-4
TGTGCCAGCAGCACTACAGGGTTTTATGGCTACACCTTC
CASSTTGFYGYTF
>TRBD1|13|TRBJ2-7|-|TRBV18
TGTGCCAGCTCAGGGGACAGGGGAGACGAGCAGTACTTC
CASSGDRGDEQYF
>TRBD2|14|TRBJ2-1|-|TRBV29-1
TGCAGCGCGAGAGCGGGAGTTGTGAGCGATGAGCAGTTCTTC
CSARAGVVSDEQFF
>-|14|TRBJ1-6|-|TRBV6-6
TGTGCCAGCAGTTACTCAGGGGATAATTCACCCCTCCACTTT
CASSYSGDNSPLHF
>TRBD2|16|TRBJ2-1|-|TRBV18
TGTGCCAGCTTCGCCGGGACTAGCGGAATCTACAATGAGCAGTTCTTC
CASFAGTSGIYNEQFF
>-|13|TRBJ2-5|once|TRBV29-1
TGCAGCGTTGGCGGGAATCAACAAGAGACCCAGTACTTC
CSVGGNQQETQYF
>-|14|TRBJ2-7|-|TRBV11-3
TGTGCCAGCAGCTTAAAGTCGGGGGCCTACGAGCAGTACTTC
CASSLKSGAYEQYF
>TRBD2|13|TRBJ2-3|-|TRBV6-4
TGTGCCAGCAGTGACGAGCGGGGAGATACGCAGTATTTT
CASSDERGDTQYF
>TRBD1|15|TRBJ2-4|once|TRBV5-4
TGTGCCAGCAGCTTGCCAGGGACAGGGGGCGCTTTCCCGTACTTC
CASSLPGTGGAFPYF
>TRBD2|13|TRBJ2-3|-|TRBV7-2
TGTGCCAGCAGCCTCATGACTAGCGATACGCAGTATTTT
CASSLMTSDTQYF
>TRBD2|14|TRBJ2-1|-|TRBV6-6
TGTGCCAGCAGTTACGGGAGGGCCTACAATGAGCAGTTCTTC
CASSYGRAYNEQFF
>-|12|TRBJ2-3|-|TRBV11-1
TGTGCCAGCAGCCCTACTGGAGATACGCAGTATTTT
CASSPTGDTQYF
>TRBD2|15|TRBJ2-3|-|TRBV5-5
TGTGCCAGCAGCCTGAGGACTAGCGACACAGATACGCAGTATTTT
CASSLRTSDTDTQYF
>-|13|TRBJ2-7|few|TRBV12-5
TGTGCTAGTGGTTGGGGGCAGGGGTACGAGCAGTACTTC
CASGWGQGYEQYF
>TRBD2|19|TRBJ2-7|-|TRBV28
TGTGCCAGCAGTTTTCTTAGGGGACTAGCGGGGGAAAGCTCCTACGAGCAGTACTTC
CASSFLRGLAGESSYEQYF
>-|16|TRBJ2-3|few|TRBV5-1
TGCGCCAGCAGCCTCCAACTAGCAGGAAGCACAGATACGCAGTATTTT
CASSLQLAGSTDTQYF
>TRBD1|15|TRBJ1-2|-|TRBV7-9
TGTGCCAGCAGCTTACGCAGGCAGGGGGACTATGGCTACACCTTC
CASSLRRQGDYGYTF
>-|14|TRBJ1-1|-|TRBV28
TGTGCCAGCATGGGGAGGCCCATGAACACTGAAGCTTTCTTT
CASMGRPMNTEAFF